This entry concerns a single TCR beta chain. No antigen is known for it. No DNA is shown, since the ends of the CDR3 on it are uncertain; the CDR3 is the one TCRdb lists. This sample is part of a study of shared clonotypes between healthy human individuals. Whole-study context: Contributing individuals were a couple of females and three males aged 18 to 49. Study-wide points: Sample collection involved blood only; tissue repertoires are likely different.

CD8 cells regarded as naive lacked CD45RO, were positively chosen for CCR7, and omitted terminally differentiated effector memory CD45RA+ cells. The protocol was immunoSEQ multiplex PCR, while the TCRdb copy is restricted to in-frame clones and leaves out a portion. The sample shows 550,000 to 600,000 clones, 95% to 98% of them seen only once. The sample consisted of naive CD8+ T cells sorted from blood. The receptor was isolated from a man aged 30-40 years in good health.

CDR3 sequence: CASSLFGPGVGEQYF. V usage is TRBV11-2 and J usage is TRBJ2-7; the table names TRBD1, a call not compared with the DNA. With termini counted, the CDR3 has 15 amino acids. The germline CDR1 and CDR2 sequences are SGHAT and FQNNGV.